This TCR beta chain was observed in a study of a mutant IDH1 vaccine in newly diagnosed glioma. V lost 5 bases and J lost 4, with 12 bases in between. The length of the CDR3 is 15 residues. Germline CDR1 and CDR2: SGHVS and FQNEAQ. Time point defined: week 35, safety follow-up. Doses of 300 ug of mutant IDH1 20-mer peptide were given with topical imiquimod. In the case of this clone: Antigen specificity is unknown.

Profiling relied on immunoSEQ multiplex PCR, and the TCRdb table lists in-frame clones only, not all of them. The sample contains about 64,000 clones, 74% of which appear only once. The input for sequencing was PBMCs, taken from a glioma patient whose treatment included an IDH1 peptide vaccine. This TCR was recovered from a man aged 45-60 years with glioma. This chain links TRBV7-8 with TRBJ1-6; no firm D call. The CDR3 is CASSLMRHYNSPLHF. The DNA of the CDR3 is TGTGCCAGCAGCCTTATGCGACATTATAATTCACCCCTCCACTTT.